The 24 T cell receptor beta chains reported below all come from one sample, sequenced in a study of OX40 agonist ivuxolimab in advanced cancers. Produced via immunoSEQ multiplex PCR; TCRdb's table is partial and in-frame only. The data show 20,000 to 25,000 clones, roughly 84% seen once. The starting material was CD4+ or CD8+ T cells sorted from blood, obtained in a trial of the OX40 agonist ivuxolimab. The receptors were gathered from an adult with an advanced solid tumor such as melanoma, head and neck, liver or kidney cancer.

The chain has TRBV4-1 and TRBJ1-6, with D perhaps matching TRBD1 (5 bases). The CDR3 spans 14 residues. Germline V gene lookup returns CDR1 MGHRA and CDR2 YSYEKL. V lost 5 bases to trimming and J lost 6 bases, with 11 bases between them. CDR3 amino acids: CASSGGTGNSPLHF. CDR3 DNA: TGCGCCAGCAGCGGCGGGACGGGTAATTCACCCCTCCACTTT.

This clone appeared a single time. The V and J genes are TRBV5-6 and TRBJ1-1; 7 bases map to TRBD1. The CDR3 has 14 amino acids. V dropped 0 bases and J dropped 4; count of bases not matched to a gene: 3. From germline, CDR1 is SGHDT and CDR2 YYEEEE. CDR3 in amino acids: CASSLAGGVTEAFF. Here the CDR3 DNA reads TGTGCCAGCAGCTTGGCAGGGGGAGTCACTGAAGCTTTCTTT.

This sequence joins TRBV27 and TRBJ1-1; 8 positions match TRBD1. The CDR3 runs to 13 residues. Losses at the gene ends were 5 bases for V and 5 bases for J; bases not matched to a gene: 4. Looked up from germline, CDR1 is MNHEY and CDR2 is SMNVEV (reference sequence). CDR3 sequence: CASSPTGVTEAFF. The DNA for the CDR3 is TGTGCCAGCAGTCCGACAGGGGTTACTGAAGCTTTCTTT.

The chain recombines TRBV19 with TRBJ1-6; D not certain. Germline CDR1 LNHDA, CDR2 SQIVND (reference sequence). CDR3 size: 13 residues. The V end was cut by 6 bases, the J end by 8 bases, with 11 bases between. The CDR3 here is CASSMEEYSPLHF. Here the CDR3 DNA reads TGTGCCAGTAGCATGGAGGAGTATTCACCCCTCCACTTT.

This clone is medium-sized (0.01 to 0.1%) within its sample. This chain joins TRBV4-1 and TRBJ2-3, with no clear D. From germline, CDR1 is MGHRA and CDR2 YSYEKL. Trimming stripped 0 bases from V and 5 bases from J, with 6 bases between. This CDR3 is built from 13 residues. CDR3 sequence: CASSQDRGDTQYF. The CDR3 DNA reads as TGCGCCAGCAGCCAAGATCGAGGAGATACGCAGTATTTT.

This clone was seen just once. The J gene is TRBJ1-4, the V gene TRBV4-1; D uncertain. Trimming took 1 base from V and 8 from J, leaving 11 bases between them. This CDR3 is built from 14 residues. Germline CDR1 and CDR2: MGHRA and YSYEKL. The CDR3 nucleotides read TGCGCCAGCAGCCAAGTAACCGGCTCCGAAAAACTGTTTTTT. Its translation: CASSQVTGSEKLFF.

In its sample, this clone ranks as medium-sized. This sequence joins TRBV19 and TRBJ2-7, with 10 bases matching TRBD1. The germline V gene encodes CDR1 LNHDA and CDR2 SQIVND (reference sequence). The CDR3 covers 15 residues. The trim removed 5 bases at V and 4 bases at J, leaving 8 bases unmatched. The CDR3 reads CASSAPGQGFYEQYF. Here the CDR3 DNA reads TGTGCCAGTAGTGCTCCGGGACAGGGGTTTTACGAGCAGTACTTC.

The chain uses TRBV5-6 and TRBJ1-3; 7 positions match TRBD1. This CDR3 is built from 15 residues. Germline CDR1 is SGHDT and CDR2 is YYEEEE. V lost 4 bases to trimming and J lost 2 bases; unmatched junction nucleotides: 6. The CDR3 nucleotides are TGTGCCAGCAGCAGAACAGGGGCTACTGGAAACACCATATATTTT. Its translation is CASSRTGATGNTIYF.

The rearrangement links TRBV7-9 to TRBJ1-1; 10 bases align to TRBD1. This CDR3 is 15 amino acids long. In germline, CDR1 is SEHNR, CDR2 FQNEAQ (reference sequence). Germline trimming cut 5 bases from V and 3 bases from J; bases unmatched to any gene: 6. The CDR3 DNA reads TGTGCCAGCAGCACCCGACAGGGGGCAGACACTGAAGCTTTCTTT. Its protein is CASSTRQGADTEAFF. The whole variable domain, filled in from reference TRBV7-9 and TRBJ1-1, reads DTGVSQNPRHKITKRGQNVTFRCDPISEHNRLYWYRQTLGQGPEFLTYFQNEAQLEKSRLLSDRFSAERPKGSFSTLEIQRTEQGDSAMYLCASSTRQGADTEAFFGQGTRLTVV.

This sequence joins TRBV7-9 and TRBJ1-2, with D unclear. Trimming stripped 5 bases from V and 7 bases from J, with 14 bases between. CDR3 length equals 13 residues. CDR1 is SEHNR and CDR2 is FQNEAQ in the germline V gene (reference sequence). As DNA, the CDR3 is TGTGCCAGCAGCCCGATGGGAGGGAGTGGCTACACCTTC. It translates to CASSPMGGSGYTF.

This clone was detected a few times. The chain joins TRBV10-3 to TRBJ2-2; TRBD2 matches 7 bases. Germline V lookup: CDR1 ENHRY, CDR2 SYGVKD. Trimming took 6 bases from V and 3 from J; bases not matched to a gene: 7. The CDR3 covers 15 residues. CDR3 DNA sequence: TGTGCCATCAGAACTTCTAGCGGAGACACCGGGGAGCTGTTTTTT. Amino acids: CAIRTSSGDTGELFF.

V gene TRBV27 combines with J gene TRBJ1-2; D might be TRBD1 (5 bases). CDR3 length: 15 residues. Per germline, CDR1 MNHEY and CDR2 SMNVEV (reference sequence). The V end lost 5 bases, the J end lost 4 bases, and 17 bases lay between the germline ends. CDR3 region: CASSATGSGSYGYTF. The CDR3 DNA follows: TGTGCCAGCAGTGCCACAGGATCGGGATCCTATGGCTACACCTTC.

The J gene is TRBJ2-1, the V gene TRBV11-2; D not resolved. V shed 5 bases and J shed 2 bases, with 13 bases lying between them. Germline loops: CDR1 SGHAT, CDR2 FQNNGV. This CDR3 spans 15 amino acids. CDR3 DNA sequence: TGTGCCAGCAGCCCATACCCGGACGCCTACAATGAGCAGTTCTTC. It translates to CASSPYPDAYNEQFF.

This chain joins TRBV7-9 and TRBJ2-2; D unresolved. With 7 bases removed from V and 6 bases from J, the gap between germline ends came to 12 bases. The CDR3 is made up of 13 amino acids. Germline V gives CDR1 SEHNR, CDR2 FQNEAQ (reference sequence). The CDR3 coding sequence is TGTGCCAGCACCCAGCCTAGGGCCGGGGAGCTGTTTTTT. Its protein is CASTQPRAGELFF.

J is TRBJ2-7 and V is TRBV21-1; TRBD1 reflects the table's D call only, with no check against the DNA. TRBV21-1 is flagged as a pseudogene. The CDR3 is 17 amino acids. Written as DNA, the CDR3 is TGTGCCAGCAGCCCTTTGAATTCACAGGGCCTCTCCTACGAGCAGTACTTC. This translates into CASSPLNSQGLSYEQYF.

This chain links TRBV25-1 with TRBJ2-1, with 8 nucleotides matching TRBD2. CDR3 length: 15 residues. CDR1 is MGHDK and CDR2 is SYGVNS in the germline V gene. J lost 9 bases, V lost 5 bases, and 12 bases had no gene match. CDR3 sequence reads: CASSPGGLGVSEQFF. The CDR3 DNA reads TGTGCCAGCAGTCCCGGGGGACTAGGGGTATCTGAGCAGTTCTTC. Complete variable domain (other parts from reference TRBV25-1 and TRBJ2-1): EADIYQTPRYLVIGTGKKITLECSQTMGHDKMYWYQQDPGMELHLIHYSYGVNSTEKGDLSSESTVSRIRTEHFPLTLESARPSHTSQYLCASSPGGLGVSEQFFGPGTRLTVL.

V usage is TRBV7-9 and J usage is TRBJ2-7, with TRBD1 identical over 9 bases. This CDR3 comprises 13 residues. The germline V gene encodes CDR1 SEHNR and CDR2 FQNEAQ (reference sequence). The J segment lost 2 bases and the V segment lost 8 bases, leaving 4 bases of the junction unmatched. CDR3 region: CASGQGLTYEQYF. CDR3 sequence (DNA): TGTGCCAGCGGACAGGGGCTGACCTACGAGCAGTACTTC.

This clone has just one count. One junction end does not reproduce the germline sequence, and a read error may be involved. The chain combines TRBV27 with TRBJ2-2, with unresolved D. The CDR3 sequence is 13 residues long. Germline lookup yields CDR1 MNHEY and CDR2 SMNVEV (reference sequence). As DNA, the CDR3 is TGTGCCAGCAGTTTCCCTAACAGCGGGGAGCTGTTTTTT. This codes for CASSFPNSGELFF.

The rearrangement joins TRBV4-1 to TRBJ1-4; 9 bases line up with TRBD1. This CDR3 region has 15 residues. Germline CDR1 reads MGHRA; CDR2 reads YSYEKL. J was trimmed by 6 bases and V by 5 bases; bases with no gene match: 7. The CDR3 sequence is CASSFPGQGDEKLFF. The CDR3 DNA reads as TGCGCCAGCAGCTTCCCGGGACAGGGTGATGAAAAACTGTTTTTT.

As concerns this clone: Other DNA sequences in the sample encode the same CDR3. The genes are TRBV9 and TRBJ2-1, with 10 bases aligning to TRBD2. Germline CDR1 reads SGDLS; CDR2 reads YYNGEE. This CDR3 spans 16 amino acids. Losses at the gene ends were 2 bases for V and 0 bases for J; bases not matched to a gene: 2. The CDR3 region has the DNA TGTGCCAGCAGCGTTTCTAGCGGGAGCTCCTACAATGAGCAGTTCTTC. This encodes CASSVSSGSSYNEQFF.

This clone showed up just once. The chain has TRBV5-5 and TRBJ2-5; TRBD2 aligns across 15 bases. The germline V gene encodes CDR1 SGHKS and CDR2 YYEKEE (reference sequence). The V segment lost 3 bases and the J segment 0 bases; nucleotides outside the gene matches: 6. This CDR3 spans 18 amino acids. The CDR3 protein is CASSSGLAGGAYQETQYF. The DNA for the CDR3 is TGTGCCAGCAGCTCCGGACTAGCGGGGGGGGCCTACCAAGAGACCCAGTACTTC.

By proportion, this clone is medium-sized. The chain carries TRBV19 and TRBJ2-1; D remains ambiguous. The CDR3 runs 15 residues. Germline-derived CDR1 and CDR2 are LNHDA and SQIVND (reference sequence). V lost 1 base, J lost 3 bases, and 10 bases lay in between. The CDR3 sequence is CASSIGQSLYNEQFF. The CDR3 nucleotides read TGTGCCAGTAGTATAGGCCAGTCCCTCTACAATGAGCAGTTCTTC.

The chain uses TRBV6-1 and TRBJ1-4; D is ambiguous. Between the trimmed V and J ends, which lost 1 base and 8 bases, there was a span of 11 bases. This CDR3 spans 14 amino acids. Per the germline V gene, CDR1 is MNHNS and CDR2 is SASEGT. This CDR3 reads CASSEGSGHEKLFF. The CDR3 DNA reads as TGTGCCAGCAGTGAAGGATCGGGTCACGAAAAACTGTTTTTT.

The CDR3 here is CASSGQGCTEAFF. The CDR3 nucleotides read TGTGCCAGCAGTGGACAGGGGTGCACTGAAGCTTTCTTT. V and J are TRBV21-1 and TRBJ1-1; the table gives TRBD1 as D, unverified against the DNA. TRBV21-1 represents a pseudogene. This CDR3 spans 13 amino acids.